The T cell receptor beta chain under discussion was sequenced for a study of OX40 agonist ivuxolimab in advanced cancers. Enrollment shut out patients with autoimmune disease history or systemic immunosuppression. Measured with immunoSEQ multiplex PCR; TCRdb has only the in-frame clones, and not every one. The table includes around 65,000 clones, 90% detected once. The CDR3 consists of 18 residues. CDR1 and CDR2 from the germline V gene are MGHRA and YSYEKL. V was clipped by 2 bases and J by 4 bases, with 23 bases between them. The TCR comes from an adult with an advanced solid tumor such as melanoma, head and neck, liver or kidney cancer. Here the sequenced sample was CD4+ or CD8+ T cells sorted from blood, taken in a trial of the OX40 agonist ivuxolimab. This chain uses TRBV4-1 with TRBJ1-2, with D tentatively TRBD1 (6 bases). DNA for the CDR3: TGCGCCAGCAGCCAACTACAGGGTCTGGAAACGATTACCTATGGCTACACCTTC. Its protein is CASSQLQGLETITYGYTF.